The entry below gives a single T cell receptor (beta chain) sequence along with its context. This specimen comes from a study of T cell responses to AZD1222 COVID-19 vaccine. Libraries were prepared by immunoSEQ multiplex PCR; TCRdb keeps only in-frame clonotypes and omits some of them. The data show 150,000 to 160,000 clones, 90% seen once. This CDR3 comprises 13 residues. Trimming cost V 2 bases and J 4 bases, with 8 bases left between them. Germline values: CDR1 MDHEN, CDR2 SYDVKM. The chain combines TRBV28 with TRBJ1-1; D unclear. Sequencing was performed on peripheral blood, taken on day 0 of AZD1222 vaccination. This receptor was taken from an adult in good health. In nucleotides, the CDR3 is TGTGCCAGCAGTTTAGTGGAGGTCACTGAAGCTTTCTTT. It codes for CASSLVEVTEAFF.